A selection of T cell receptor beta chains follows, all from one sample in a study of human T cells and chemical hapten exposure. Each CDR3 protein is one row after TCRdb ran MiXCR on the RACE reads. In the table there are tens of thousands of distinct CDR3 sequences, 10% to 15% of which are singletons. Specimen: whole blood, collected in connection with sensitization to the hapten diphenylcyclopropenone (DPC). Every receptor here comes from a middle-aged woman with alopecia areata. Some clones in this sample may be carry-over from other donors' samples. The conserved cysteine and the conserved F or W are not part of the CDR3 here. Rows give clone size only sometimes, using once, few, many, or a class for an expanded clone.

v_call	j_call	clone_size	cdr3_aa
TRBV7-8	TRBJ1-4	NA	ASSFGANEKLF
TRBV4-1	TRBJ2-3	NA	ASSQDSASGRDTQY
TRBV7-8	TRBJ1-2	many	ASSFMTAGSGGYT
TRBV2	TRBJ2-7	few	ASSDRAPV
TRBV7-3	TRBJ2-5	many	ASSLDRREGTQY
TRBV4-3	TRBJ1-3	NA	ASSLTGGSGNTIY
TRBV28	TRBJ2-1	many	ASRASGYNEQF
TRBV7-2	TRBJ1-5	NA	ASSLGLEQPQH
TRBV6-1	TRBJ2-1	many	ASREAGASYNEQF
TRBV2	TRBJ2-1	many	ASKPGSYSFNEQF
TRBV18	TRBJ2-1	many	ASSPPGGSSYNEQF
TRBV29-1	TRBJ1-1	NA	SVLRGAGEAF
TRBV28	TRBJ1-1	NA	ASSSPHTEAF
TRBV7-9	TRBJ2-1	NA	ASSTGYNEQF
TRBV7-9	TRBJ2-1	many	ASSLDPSGSVADNEQF